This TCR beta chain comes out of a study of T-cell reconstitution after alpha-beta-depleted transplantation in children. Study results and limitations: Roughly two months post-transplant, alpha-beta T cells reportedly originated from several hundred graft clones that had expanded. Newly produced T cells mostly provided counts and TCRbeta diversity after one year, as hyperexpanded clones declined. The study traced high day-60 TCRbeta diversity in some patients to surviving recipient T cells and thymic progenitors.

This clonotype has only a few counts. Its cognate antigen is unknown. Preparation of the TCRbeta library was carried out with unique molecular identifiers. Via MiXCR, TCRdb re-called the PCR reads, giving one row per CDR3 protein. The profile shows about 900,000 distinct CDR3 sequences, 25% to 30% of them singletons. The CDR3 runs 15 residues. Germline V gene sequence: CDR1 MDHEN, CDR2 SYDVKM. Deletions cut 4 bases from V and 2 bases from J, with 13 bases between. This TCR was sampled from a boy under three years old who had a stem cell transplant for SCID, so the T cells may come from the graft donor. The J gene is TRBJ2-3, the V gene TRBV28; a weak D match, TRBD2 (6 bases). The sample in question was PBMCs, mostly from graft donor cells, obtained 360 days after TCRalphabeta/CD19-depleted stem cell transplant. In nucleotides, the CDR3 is TGTGCCAGCAGTTCGCCGGAGGGCGACACAGATACGCAGTATTTT. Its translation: CASSSPEGDTDTQYF.